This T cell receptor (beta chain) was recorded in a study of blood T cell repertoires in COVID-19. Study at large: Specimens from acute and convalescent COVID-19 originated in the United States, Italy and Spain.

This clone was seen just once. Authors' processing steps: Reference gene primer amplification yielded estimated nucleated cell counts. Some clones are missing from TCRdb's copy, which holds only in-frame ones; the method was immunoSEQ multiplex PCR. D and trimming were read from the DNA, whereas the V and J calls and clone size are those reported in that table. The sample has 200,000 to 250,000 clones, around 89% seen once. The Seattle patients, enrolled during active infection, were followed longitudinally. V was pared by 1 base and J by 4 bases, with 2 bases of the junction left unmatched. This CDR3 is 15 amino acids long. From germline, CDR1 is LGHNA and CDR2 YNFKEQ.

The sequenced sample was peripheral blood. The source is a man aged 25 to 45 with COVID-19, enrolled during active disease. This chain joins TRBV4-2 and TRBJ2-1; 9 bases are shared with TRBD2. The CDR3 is CASSQGLAAYNEQFF. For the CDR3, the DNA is TGTGCCAGCAGCCAAGGACTAGCGGCTTACAATGAGCAGTTCTTC.